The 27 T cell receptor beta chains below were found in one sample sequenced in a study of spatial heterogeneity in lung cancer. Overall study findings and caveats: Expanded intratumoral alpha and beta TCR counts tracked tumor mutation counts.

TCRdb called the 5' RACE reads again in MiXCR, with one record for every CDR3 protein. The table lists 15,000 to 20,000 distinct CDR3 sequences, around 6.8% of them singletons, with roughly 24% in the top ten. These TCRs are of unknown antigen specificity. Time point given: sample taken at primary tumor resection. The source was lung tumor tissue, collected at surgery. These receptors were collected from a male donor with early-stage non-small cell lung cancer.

The chain's CDR3 is CSTTGDYGYTF. CDR3 nucleotides: TGCAGCACGACAGGGGACTATGGCTACACCTTC. This chain joins TRBV29-1 and TRBJ1-2; 8 bases match TRBD1. The CDR3 is 11 residues long. The V gene end was trimmed by 8 bases and the J gene end by 3 bases; junction bases not matched to a gene: 2. Germline CDR1 and CDR2: SQVTM and ANQGSEA. Full variable domain (rest looked up from reference TRBV29-1 and TRBJ1-2): SAVISQKPSRDICQRGTSLTIQCQVDSQVTMMFWYRQQPGQSLTLIATANQGSEATYESGFVIDKFPISRPNLTFSTLTVSNMSPEDSSIYLCSTTGDYGYTFGSGTRLTVV.

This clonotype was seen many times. The CDR3 loop reads CASSITPPWGDGYTF. The CDR3 coding sequence is TGTGCCAGTAGTATTACTCCCCCTTGGGGTGATGGCTACACCTTC. The rearrangement uses TRBV19 and TRBJ1-2; D is undetermined. V lost 3 bases to trimming and J lost 6 bases, with 17 bases between them. From germline, CDR1 is LNHDA and CDR2 SQIVND (reference sequence). The CDR3 is 15 residues long.

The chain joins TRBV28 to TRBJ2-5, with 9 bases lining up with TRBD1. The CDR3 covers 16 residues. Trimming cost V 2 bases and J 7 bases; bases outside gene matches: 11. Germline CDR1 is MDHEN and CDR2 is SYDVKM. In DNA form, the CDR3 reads TGTGCCAGCAGTTTAAAAGGGACAGGGTCTGCTGGGACCCAGTACTTC. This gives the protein CASSLKGTGSAGTQYF.

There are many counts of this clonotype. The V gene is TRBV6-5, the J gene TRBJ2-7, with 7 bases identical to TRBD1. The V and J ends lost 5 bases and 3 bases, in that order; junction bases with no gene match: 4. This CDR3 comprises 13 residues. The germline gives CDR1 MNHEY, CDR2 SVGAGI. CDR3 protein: CASSEGGVYEQYF. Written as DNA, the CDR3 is TGTGCCAGCAGTGAAGGGGGCGTCTACGAGCAGTACTTC.

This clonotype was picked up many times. CDR3: CSAVREGGTPGTQYF. For the CDR3, the DNA is TGCAGTGCTGTAAGGGAGGGGGGTACCCCAGGGACCCAGTACTTC. The rearrangement joins TRBV20-1 to TRBJ2-5, with D possibly TRBD2 on 7 matching bases. The CDR3 sequence is 15 residues long. With 5 bases removed from V and 7 bases from J, the gap between germline ends came to 23 bases. Germline CDR1 DFQATT, CDR2 SNEGSKA (reference sequence).

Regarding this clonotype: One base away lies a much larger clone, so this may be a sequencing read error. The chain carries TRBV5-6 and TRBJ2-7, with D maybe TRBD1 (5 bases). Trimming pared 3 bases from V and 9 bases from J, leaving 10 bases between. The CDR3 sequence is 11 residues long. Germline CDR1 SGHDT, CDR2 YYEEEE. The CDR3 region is CASSCSGSQYF. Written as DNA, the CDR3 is TGTGCCAGCAGCTGTTCAGGGTCGCAGTACTTC.

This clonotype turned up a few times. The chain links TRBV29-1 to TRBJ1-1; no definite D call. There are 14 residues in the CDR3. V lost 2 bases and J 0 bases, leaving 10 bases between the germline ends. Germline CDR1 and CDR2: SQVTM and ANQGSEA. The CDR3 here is CSVERVPMNTEAFF. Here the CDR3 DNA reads TGCAGCGTTGAACGAGTACCCATGAACACTGAAGCTTTCTTT.

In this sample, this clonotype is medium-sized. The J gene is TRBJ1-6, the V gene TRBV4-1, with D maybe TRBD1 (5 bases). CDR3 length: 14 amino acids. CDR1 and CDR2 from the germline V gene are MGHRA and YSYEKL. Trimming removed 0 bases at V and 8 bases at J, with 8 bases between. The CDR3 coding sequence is TGCGCCAGCAGCCAAGAGGCAGGGTATTCACCCCTCCACTTT. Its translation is CASSQEAGYSPLHF.

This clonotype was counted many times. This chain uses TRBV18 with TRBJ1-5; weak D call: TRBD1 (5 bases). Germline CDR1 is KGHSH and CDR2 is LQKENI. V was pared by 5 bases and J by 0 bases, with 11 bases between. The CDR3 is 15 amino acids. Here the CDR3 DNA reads TGTGCCAGCTCAGAGGGGTTAATTAGCAATCAGCCCCAGCATTTT. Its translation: CASSEGLISNQPQHF.

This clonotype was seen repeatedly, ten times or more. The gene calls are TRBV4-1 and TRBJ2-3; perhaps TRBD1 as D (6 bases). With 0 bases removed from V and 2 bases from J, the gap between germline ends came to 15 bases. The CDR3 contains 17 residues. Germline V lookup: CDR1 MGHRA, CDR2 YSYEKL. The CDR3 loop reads CASSQDTDRRFTDTQYF. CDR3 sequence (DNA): TGCGCCAGCAGCCAAGATACGGACAGAAGATTCACAGATACGCAGTATTTT.

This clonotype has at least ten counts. CDR3 loop: CASTYRWEAFF. The DNA of the CDR3 is TGTGCCAGCACCTATAGGTGGGAAGCTTTCTTT. This chain uses TRBV28 with TRBJ1-1; D remains ambiguous. Germline CDR1 and CDR2: MDHEN and SYDVKM. The length of the CDR3 is 11 residues. Trimming took 7 bases from V and 8 from J, leaving 11 bases between them.

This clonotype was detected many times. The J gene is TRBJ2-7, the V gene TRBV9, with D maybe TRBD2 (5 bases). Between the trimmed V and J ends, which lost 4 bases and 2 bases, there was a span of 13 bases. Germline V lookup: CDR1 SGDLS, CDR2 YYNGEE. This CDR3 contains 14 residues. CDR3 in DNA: TGTGCCAGCAGCACCGGACTGGCCCCCTACGAGCAGTACTTC. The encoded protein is CASSTGLAPYEQYF.

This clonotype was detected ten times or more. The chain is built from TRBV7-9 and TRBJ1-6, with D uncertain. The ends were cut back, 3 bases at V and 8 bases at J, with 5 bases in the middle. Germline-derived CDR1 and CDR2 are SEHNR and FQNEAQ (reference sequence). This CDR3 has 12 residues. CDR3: CASSLTYSPLHF. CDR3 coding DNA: TGTGCCAGCAGCTTGACCTATTCACCCCTCCACTTT.

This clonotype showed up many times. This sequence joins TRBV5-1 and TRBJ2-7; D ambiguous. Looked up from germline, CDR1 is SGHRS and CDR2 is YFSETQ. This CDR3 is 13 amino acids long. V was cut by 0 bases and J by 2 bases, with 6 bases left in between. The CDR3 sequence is CASSLGFTYEQYF. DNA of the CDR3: TGCGCCAGCAGCTTGGGGTTTACCTACGAGCAGTACTTC.

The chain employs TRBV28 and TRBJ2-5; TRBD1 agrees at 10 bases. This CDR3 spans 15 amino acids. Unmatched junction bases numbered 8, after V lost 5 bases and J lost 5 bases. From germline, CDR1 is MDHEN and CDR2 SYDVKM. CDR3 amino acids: CASSRPGQGLETQYF. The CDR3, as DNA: TGTGCCAGCAGTCGCCCGGGACAGGGGCTGGAGACCCAGTACTTC.

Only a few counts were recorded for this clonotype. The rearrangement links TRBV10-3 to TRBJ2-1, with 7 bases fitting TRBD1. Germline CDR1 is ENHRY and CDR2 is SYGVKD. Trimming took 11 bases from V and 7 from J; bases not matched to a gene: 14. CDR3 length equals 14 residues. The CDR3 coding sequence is TGTGCCGCAGGACCCGGGACAGAGAGAAATGAGCAGTTCTTC. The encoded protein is CAAGPGTERNEQFF.

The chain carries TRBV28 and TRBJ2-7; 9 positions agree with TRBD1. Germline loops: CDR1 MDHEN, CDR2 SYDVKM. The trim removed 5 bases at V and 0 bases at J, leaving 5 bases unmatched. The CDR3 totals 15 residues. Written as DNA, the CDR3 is TGTGCCAGCAGTGACGGACAGGGGAGCTCCTACGAGCAGTACTTC. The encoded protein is CASSDGQGSSYEQYF.

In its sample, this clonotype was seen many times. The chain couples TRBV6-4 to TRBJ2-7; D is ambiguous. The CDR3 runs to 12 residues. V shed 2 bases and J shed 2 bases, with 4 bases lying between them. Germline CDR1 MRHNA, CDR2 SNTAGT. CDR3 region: CASSDGPYEQYF. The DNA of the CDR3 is TGTGCCAGCAGTGACGGCCCCTACGAGCAGTACTTC.

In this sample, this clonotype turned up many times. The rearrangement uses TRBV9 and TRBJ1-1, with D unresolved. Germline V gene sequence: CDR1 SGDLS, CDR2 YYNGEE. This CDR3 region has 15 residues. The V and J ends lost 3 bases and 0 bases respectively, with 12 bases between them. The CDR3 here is CASSAETGMNTEAFF. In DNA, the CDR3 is TGTGCCAGCAGCGCGGAGACGGGAATGAACACTGAAGCTTTCTTT.

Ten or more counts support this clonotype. CDR3 amino acids: CASSPNRGPSGAGELFF. The CDR3 nucleotides read TGCGCCAGCAGCCCTAATAGGGGGCCCTCGGGGGCCGGGGAGCTGTTTTTT. The chain recombines TRBV5-1 with TRBJ2-2, with D possibly being TRBD1 (7 bases). This CDR3 region has 17 residues. Between the trimmed V and J ends, which lost 4 bases and 6 bases, there was a span of 22 bases. Per the germline V gene, CDR1 is SGHRS and CDR2 is YFSETQ.

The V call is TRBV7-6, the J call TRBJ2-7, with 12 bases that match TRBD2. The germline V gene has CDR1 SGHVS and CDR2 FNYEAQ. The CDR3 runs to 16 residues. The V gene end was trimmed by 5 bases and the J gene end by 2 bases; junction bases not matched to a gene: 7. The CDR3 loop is CASSPSRTSGAYEQYF. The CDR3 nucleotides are TGTGCCAGCAGCCCTAGCCGGACTAGCGGGGCCTACGAGCAGTACTTC.

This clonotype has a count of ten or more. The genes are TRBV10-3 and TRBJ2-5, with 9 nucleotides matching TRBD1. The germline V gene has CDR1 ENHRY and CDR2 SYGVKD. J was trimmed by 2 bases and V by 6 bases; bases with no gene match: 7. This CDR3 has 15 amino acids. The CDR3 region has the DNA TGTGCCATCAGCTCGGGACAGGGACTACAAGAGACCCAGTACTTC. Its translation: CAISSGQGLQETQYF.

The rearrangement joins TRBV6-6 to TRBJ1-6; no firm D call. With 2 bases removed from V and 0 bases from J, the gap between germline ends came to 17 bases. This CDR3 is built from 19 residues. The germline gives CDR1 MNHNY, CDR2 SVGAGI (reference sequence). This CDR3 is CASSYPPKDGCSYNSPLHF. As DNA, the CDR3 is TGTGCCAGCAGTTACCCCCCGAAAGATGGCTGCTCCTATAATTCACCCCTCCACTTT.

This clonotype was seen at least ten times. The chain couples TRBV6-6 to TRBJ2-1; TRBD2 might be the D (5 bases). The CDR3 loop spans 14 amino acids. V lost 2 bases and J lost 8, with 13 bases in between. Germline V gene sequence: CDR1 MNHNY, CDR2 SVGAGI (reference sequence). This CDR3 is CASSYNGVGDEQFF. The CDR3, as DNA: TGTGCCAGCAGTTACAATGGGGTCGGGGATGAGCAGTTCTTC.

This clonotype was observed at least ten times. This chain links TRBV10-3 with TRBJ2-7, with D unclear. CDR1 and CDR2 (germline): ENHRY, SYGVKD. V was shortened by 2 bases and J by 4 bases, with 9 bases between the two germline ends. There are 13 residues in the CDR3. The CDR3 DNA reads TGTGCCATCAGTGAGAGGGTTGAGTACGAGCAGTACTTC. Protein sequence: CAISERVEYEQYF.

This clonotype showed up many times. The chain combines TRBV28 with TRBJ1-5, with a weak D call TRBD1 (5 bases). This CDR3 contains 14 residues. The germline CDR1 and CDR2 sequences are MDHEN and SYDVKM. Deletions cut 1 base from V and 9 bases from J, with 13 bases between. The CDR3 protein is CASSLSPGLPPQHF. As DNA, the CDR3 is TGTGCCAGCAGTTTATCGCCAGGGCTACCGCCCCAGCATTTT.

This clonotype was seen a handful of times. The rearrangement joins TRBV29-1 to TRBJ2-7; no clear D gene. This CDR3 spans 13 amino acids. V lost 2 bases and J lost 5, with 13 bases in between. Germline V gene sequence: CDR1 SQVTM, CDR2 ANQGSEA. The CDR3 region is CSVEPELGDEQYF. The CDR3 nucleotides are TGCAGCGTTGAACCCGAATTGGGTGACGAGCAGTACTTC.